A selection of T cell receptor beta chains follows, all from one sample in a study of beta chain features in type 1 diabetes. Some clones are missing from TCRdb's copy, which holds only in-frame ones; the method was immunoSEQ multiplex PCR. In the table there are around 160,000 clones, under 60% of which are singletons. Material for sequencing was Tregs from blood. The source is a man in his late teens or twenties in good health. CDR3s include the opening cysteine and the closing phenylalanine or tryptophan. D genes are given only for firm matches. Clone size is given for some rows only: seen once, a few or many times, or a class if the clone is expanded.

J gene: TRBJ2-5
D gene: TRBD2
V gene: TRBV7-9
clone size: few
CDR3 protein: CASRLGLAGWLETQYF
CDR3 DNA: TGTGCCAGCAGACTGGGACTAGCGGGGTGGTTAGAGACCCAGTACTTC

J gene: TRBJ2-3
D gene: TRBD2
V gene: TRBV9
clone size: few
CDR3 protein: CASSVEGLAGESSTDTQYF
CDR3 DNA: TGTGCCAGCAGCGTAGAAGGACTAGCGGGGGAGTCTAGCACAGATACGCAGTATTTT

J gene: TRBJ2-7
D gene: .
V gene: TRBV20-1
clone size: .
CDR3 protein: CSASDTYEQYF
CDR3 DNA: TGCAGTGCTAGCGACACCTACGAGCAGTACTTC

J gene: TRBJ2-6
D gene: .
V gene: TRBV28
clone size: few
CDR3 protein: CASSLGGANVLTF
CDR3 DNA: TGTGCCAGCAGTTTGGGCGGGGCCAACGTCCTGACTTTC

J gene: TRBJ2-4
D gene: .
V gene: TRBV21-1
clone size: few
CDR3 protein: CASPGTSGGRDIQYF
CDR3 DNA: TGTGCCAGCCCCGGGACTAGCGGGGGTAGGGACATTCAGTACTTC

J gene: TRBJ1-3
D gene: .
V gene: TRBV19
clone size: few
CDR3 protein: CASSSVALPSSGNTIYF
CDR3 DNA: TGTGCCAGTAGTTCTGTGGCCTTACCCTCCTCTGGAAACACCATATATTTT

J gene: TRBJ1-1
D gene: .
V gene: TRBV18
clone size: .
CDR3 protein: CASSPPFGGRPRGTEAFF
CDR3 DNA: TGTGCCAGCTCACCACCTTTCGGGGGGCGGCCCCGAGGGACTGAAGCTTTCTTT

J gene: TRBJ1-1
D gene: .
V gene: TRBV11-2
clone size: .
CDR3 protein: CASSFYRETEAFF
CDR3 DNA: TGTGCCAGCAGCTTTTACCGTGAGACTGAAGCTTTCTTT

J gene: TRBJ2-2
D gene: TRBD1
V gene: TRBV7-2
clone size: .
CDR3 protein: CASSPWGQGARRELFF
CDR3 DNA: TGTGCCAGCAGCCCCTGGGGACAGGGGGCGCGGAGGGAGCTGTTTTTT

J gene: TRBJ1-1
D gene: .
V gene: TRBV7-9
clone size: few
CDR3 protein: CASSLGQQSKEDTEAFF
CDR3 DNA: TGTGCCAGCAGCTTAGGGCAGCAGTCTAAGGAGGACACTGAAGCTTTCTTT

J gene: TRBJ1-2
D gene: .
V gene: TRBV10-3
clone size: .
CDR3 protein: CAISERQGGYGYTF
CDR3 DNA: TGTGCCATCAGTGAGCGTCAAGGAGGCTATGGCTACACCTTC

J gene: TRBJ2-1
D gene: TRBD2
V gene: TRBV30
clone size: .
CDR3 protein: CAWRLAGVGEQFF
CDR3 DNA: TGTGCCTGGAGACTAGCGGGGGTGGGTGAGCAGTTCTTC

J gene: TRBJ1-4
D gene: .
V gene: TRBV28
clone size: .
CDR3 protein: CASSNAPAAEKLFF
CDR3 DNA: TGTGCCAGCAGCAACGCCCCGGCGGCTGAAAAACTGTTTTTT

J gene: TRBJ1-2
D gene: .
V gene: TRBV7-9
clone size: .
CDR3 protein: CASSQLEGGYTF
CDR3 DNA: TGTGCCAGCAGCCAACTGGAGGGAGGCTACACCTTC

J gene: TRBJ2-3
D gene: TRBD1
V gene: TRBV30
clone size: once
CDR3 protein: CAWSAQGQGAADTQYF
CDR3 DNA: TGTGCCTGGAGCGCTCAGGGACAGGGGGCCGCAGATACACAGTATTTT

J gene: TRBJ1-2
D gene: .
V gene: TRBV7-2
clone size: .
CDR3 protein: CASSLLGGGGYTF
CDR3 DNA: TGTGCCAGCAGCTTACTCGGTGGAGGCGGCTACACCTTC

J gene: TRBJ2-7
D gene: TRBD2
V gene: TRBV4-2
clone size: .
CDR3 protein: CASSQFVPSGDITYEQYF
CDR3 DNA: TGTGCCAGCAGCCAATTCGTCCCTAGCGGGGATATCACCTACGAGCAGTACTTC

J gene: TRBJ2-3
D gene: TRBD2
V gene: TRBV7-3
clone size: .
CDR3 protein: CASSLQAGFSTDTQYF
CDR3 DNA: TGTGCCAGCAGCTTACAAGCGGGGTTTAGCACAGATACGCAGTATTTT

J gene: TRBJ2-1
D gene: TRBD1
V gene: TRBV10-3
clone size: .
CDR3 protein: CATCTGVVSNEQFF
CDR3 DNA: TGTGCCACGTGTACAGGGGTTGTTTCCAATGAGCAGTTCTTC

J gene: TRBJ2-7
D gene: TRBD2
V gene: TRBV28
clone size: .
CDR3 protein: CASSSTRLAGNYEQYF
CDR3 DNA: TGTGCCAGCAGCTCAACCCGACTAGCGGGCAACTACGAGCAGTACTTC

J gene: TRBJ2-1
D gene: TRBD2
V gene: TRBV7-9
clone size: .
CDR3 protein: CASSRAGGPNNEQFF
CDR3 DNA: TGTGCCAGCAGCAGAGCGGGGGGGCCAAACAATGAGCAGTTCTTC

J gene: TRBJ2-3
D gene: TRBD2
V gene: TRBV7-3
clone size: few
CDR3 protein: CASSSSSGSTDTQYF
CDR3 DNA: TGTGCCAGCAGCTCGTCTAGCGGGAGTACAGATACGCAGTATTTT

J gene: TRBJ1-2
D gene: .
V gene: TRBV19
clone size: few
CDR3 protein: CASSIPQKRGGYTF
CDR3 DNA: TGTGCCAGTAGTATACCCCAAAAGAGGGGGGGCTACACCTTC

J gene: TRBJ2-3
D gene: .
V gene: TRBV7-3
clone size: few
CDR3 protein: CASSLVGGSDTQYF
CDR3 DNA: TGTGCCAGCAGCTTAGTAGGGGGTTCAGATACGCAGTATTTT

J gene: TRBJ2-3
D gene: .
V gene: TRBV5-8
clone size: .
CDR3 protein: CASGRLLADTQYF
CDR3 DNA: TGTGCCAGCGGCCGACTCCTCGCAGATACGCAGTATTTT

J gene: TRBJ2-1
D gene: .
V gene: TRBV28
clone size: .
CDR3 protein: CASSSNVLSYRFF
CDR3 DNA: TGTGCCAGCAGTTCCAATGTGCTATCTTACAGGTTCTTC

J gene: TRBJ2-7
D gene: TRBD2
V gene: TRBV10-3
clone size: few
CDR3 protein: CAISELGGGNSYEQYF
CDR3 DNA: TGTGCCATCAGTGAGTTGGGCGGGGGTAACTCCTACGAGCAGTACTTC

J gene: TRBJ2-3
D gene: .
V gene: TRBV9
clone size: .
CDR3 protein: CASSVVGGPDTQYF
CDR3 DNA: TGTGCCAGCAGCGTAGTCGGGGGGCCAGATACGCAGTATTTT

J gene: TRBJ2-7
D gene: TRBD1
V gene: TRBV7-2
clone size: .
CDR3 protein: CASSYDRAYEQYF
CDR3 DNA: TGTGCCAGCAGCTATGACAGGGCCTACGAGCAGTACTTC

J gene: TRBJ1-4
D gene: TRBD1
V gene: TRBV29-1
clone size: few
CDR3 protein: CSVVPGTGSEKLFF
CDR3 DNA: TGCAGCGTTGTTCCAGGGACAGGGAGCGAAAAACTGTTTTTT

J gene: TRBJ2-3
D gene: .
V gene: TRBV28
clone size: few
CDR3 protein: CASSSPGMADTQYF
CDR3 DNA: TGTGCCAGCAGTTCCCCGGGGATGGCAGATACGCAGTATTTT

J gene: TRBJ1-6
D gene: .
V gene: TRBV6-1
clone size: .
CDR3 protein: CANKGLNSPLHF
CDR3 DNA: TGTGCCAACAAGGGACTTAATTCACCCCTCCACTTT

J gene: TRBJ2-2
D gene: TRBD1
V gene: TRBV27
clone size: .
CDR3 protein: CASSPRQGVDTGELFF
CDR3 DNA: TGTGCCAGCAGTCCGCGACAGGGGGTAGACACCGGGGAGCTGTTTTTT

J gene: TRBJ2-3
D gene: TRBD2
V gene: TRBV11-2
clone size: once
CDR3 protein: CASSHGLAGGTDTQYF
CDR3 DNA: TGTGCCAGCAGCCACGGACTAGCGGGGGGCACAGATACGCAGTATTTT

J gene: TRBJ1-2
D gene: .
V gene: TRBV7-9
clone size: .
CDR3 protein: CASSSTGQVYGYTF
CDR3 DNA: TGTGCCAGCAGCTCGACAGGCCAGGTCTATGGCTACACCTTC

J gene: TRBJ2-3
D gene: TRBD2
V gene: TRBV15
clone size: .
CDR3 protein: CATSRGLAGPDTQYF
CDR3 DNA: TGTGCCACCAGCAGGGGACTAGCGGGACCAGATACGCAGTATTTT

J gene: TRBJ1-4
D gene: TRBD1
V gene: TRBV28
clone size: few
CDR3 protein: CASSLSGTEAEKLFF
CDR3 DNA: TGTGCCAGCAGTTTATCCGGGACAGAGGCTGAAAAACTGTTTTTT

J gene: TRBJ1-5
D gene: .
V gene: TRBV4-1
clone size: .
CDR3 protein: CASSQPTGSYSNQPQHF
CDR3 DNA: TGCGCCAGCAGCCAACCGACAGGCTCCTATAGCAATCAGCCCCAGCATTTT

J gene: TRBJ2-1
D gene: .
V gene: TRBV28
clone size: .
CDR3 protein: CASSLGAERPYNEQFF
CDR3 DNA: TGTGCCAGCAGTTTGGGAGCGGAGCGCCCCTACAATGAGCAGTTCTTC

J gene: TRBJ2-5
D gene: .
V gene: TRBV30
clone size: once
CDR3 protein: CAWSVAETQYF
CDR3 DNA: TGTGCCTGGAGTGTAGCAGAGACCCAGTACTTC

J gene: TRBJ1-2
D gene: .
V gene: TRBV28
clone size: .
CDR3 protein: CASSLIDTNYGYTF
CDR3 DNA: TGTGCCAGCAGTTTGATCGACACCAACTATGGCTACACCTTC

J gene: TRBJ2-2
D gene: .
V gene: TRBV30
clone size: .
CDR3 protein: CAWSLPTANTGELFF
CDR3 DNA: TGTGCCTGGAGTTTACCCACAGCAAACACCGGGGAGCTGTTTTTT

J gene: TRBJ1-4
D gene: .
V gene: TRBV6-1
clone size: .
CDR3 protein: CASSPGLDRNEKLFF
CDR3 DNA: TGTGCCAGCAGCCCGGGACTTGATAGGAATGAAAAACTGTTTTTT

J gene: TRBJ2-7
D gene: .
V gene: TRBV7-2
clone size: .
CDR3 protein: CASSLLAGEQYF
CDR3 DNA: TGTGCCAGCAGCTTATTGGCAGGCGAGCAGTACTTC

J gene: TRBJ1-1
D gene: TRBD1
V gene: TRBV19
clone size: few
CDR3 protein: CASSIVAGGPNTEAFF
CDR3 DNA: TGTGCCAGTAGTATCGTGGCAGGGGGCCCGAACACTGAAGCTTTCTTT

J gene: TRBJ1-2
D gene: .
V gene: TRBV6-6
clone size: once
CDR3 protein: CASSYNFAVRGYTF
CDR3 DNA: TGTGCCAGCAGTTACAATTTTGCGGTGAGGGGCTACACCTTC

J gene: TRBJ1-2
D gene: TRBD1
V gene: TRBV28
clone size: .
CDR3 protein: CASSSGGTNYGYTF
CDR3 DNA: TGTGCCAGCAGCTCAGGGGGCACTAACTATGGCTACACCTTC

J gene: TRBJ2-1
D gene: TRBD1
V gene: TRBV7-2
clone size: .
CDR3 protein: CASSRGQGSYNEQFF
CDR3 DNA: TGTGCCAGCAGCCGGGGACAGGGATCCTACAATGAGCAGTTCTTC

J gene: TRBJ2-7
D gene: TRBD1
V gene: TRBV5-4
clone size: .
CDR3 protein: CASRRQGASSEQYF
CDR3 DNA: TGTGCCAGCAGACGACAGGGGGCCTCTAGCGAGCAGTACTTC

J gene: TRBJ1-5
D gene: .
V gene: TRBV28
clone size: .
CDR3 protein: CASSLYRTLNQPQHF
CDR3 DNA: TGTGCCAGCAGTTTATACAGGACACTGAATCAGCCCCAGCATTTT

J gene: TRBJ2-7
D gene: TRBD2
V gene: TRBV11-2
clone size: .
CDR3 protein: CASSLLARSYEQYF
CDR3 DNA: TGTGCCAGCAGCCTACTAGCGCGTTCCTACGAGCAGTACTTC

J gene: TRBJ1-4
D gene: .
V gene: TRBV7-9
clone size: few
CDR3 protein: CASSLEAGANEKLFF
CDR3 DNA: TGTGCCAGCAGCTTAGAAGCGGGGGCTAATGAAAAACTGTTTTTT

J gene: TRBJ2-1
D gene: TRBD2
V gene: TRBV5-4
clone size: .
CDR3 protein: CASSFASGWNNEQFF
CDR3 DNA: TGTGCCAGCAGCTTCGCTAGCGGGTGGAACAATGAGCAGTTCTTC